Sequencing of this TCR beta chain was carried out in a study of T-cell memory formation after mild COVID-19. Study context: Largely, the TCR clusters proved donor specific.

About this clonotype: The antigen remains undetermined.

A single record per CDR3 protein comes from TCRdb applying MiXCR to the 5' RACE reads. The sample carries 150,000 to 200,000 distinct CDR3 sequences, under 14% recorded once. The study's findings and limits: The appearance of some responding clones in pre-infection memory suggested that cross-reactive memory joined. CD4+ clones that contracted lay mainly in CM and EM; CD8+ ones lay in EMRA.

CDR3 length: 13 amino acids. Trimming cost V 0 bases and J 3 bases, with 5 bases left between them. Germline V gene sequence: CDR1 ENHRY, CDR2 SYGVKD. The sequenced sample consisted of PBMCs or a T cell subset sorted from them (not recorded which). This sequence joins TRBV10-3 and TRBJ1-2, with no clear D. The origin of this receptor is a man younger than 35 who had mild COVID-19 (a few samples of this study predate the infection). Cell type and time point are not known. The CDR3 reads CAISESDYYGYTF. CDR3 nucleotides: TGTGCCATCAGTGAGTCGGACTACTATGGCTACACCTTC.